This TCR beta chain was recovered during a study of CD4 and CD8 cells across lung adenocarcinoma regions. The CDR3 covers 11 residues. From germline, CDR1 is MNHEY and CDR2 SMNVEV (reference sequence). Trimming at V came to 7 bases and at J to 9 bases, leaving 5 bases not matched to a gene. TCRdb analysed the PCR reads with MiXCR anew, one entry per CDR3 protein. The sample contains about 6,500 distinct CDR3 sequences, 40% to 60% of which appear only once. By proportion, this clonotype is medium-sized. The patients had localized lung adenocarcinoma, a non-small cell subtype. V gene TRBV27 combines with J gene TRBJ2-5, with 7 positions matching TRBD2. This TCR came from a female donor with lung adenocarcinoma. The CD4 and CD8 labels of this study may be unreliable. Sequences were obtained from CD4+ T cells from the center of a lung tumor. CDR3 sequence: CASIGSGSQYF. The CDR3 DNA sequence: TGTGCCAGCATCGGTAGCGGGTCCCAGTACTTC.